In its sample, the clone carrying this TCR beta chain was seen once. After removal of 4 bases from V and 4 bases from J, the junction contained 7 bases not matched to a gene. From germline, CDR1 is SGHRS and CDR2 YFSETQ. There are 15 residues in the CDR3. Assay: immunoSEQ multiplex PCR; the TCRdb copy retains only in-frame clones and omits some. This sample has around 220,000 clones, with 82% found just once. This entry belongs to a study of blood T cell repertoires in COVID-19. The TCR was taken from a woman of 80 years or more with COVID-19, enrolled during active disease. The chain couples TRBV5-1 to TRBJ2-2, with 7 bases that match TRBD1. Sequenced material: peripheral blood. DNA for the CDR3: TGCGCCAGCAGCCACACAGGGGAATCCACCGGGGAGCTGTTTTTT. Encoded protein: CASSHTGESTGELFF.